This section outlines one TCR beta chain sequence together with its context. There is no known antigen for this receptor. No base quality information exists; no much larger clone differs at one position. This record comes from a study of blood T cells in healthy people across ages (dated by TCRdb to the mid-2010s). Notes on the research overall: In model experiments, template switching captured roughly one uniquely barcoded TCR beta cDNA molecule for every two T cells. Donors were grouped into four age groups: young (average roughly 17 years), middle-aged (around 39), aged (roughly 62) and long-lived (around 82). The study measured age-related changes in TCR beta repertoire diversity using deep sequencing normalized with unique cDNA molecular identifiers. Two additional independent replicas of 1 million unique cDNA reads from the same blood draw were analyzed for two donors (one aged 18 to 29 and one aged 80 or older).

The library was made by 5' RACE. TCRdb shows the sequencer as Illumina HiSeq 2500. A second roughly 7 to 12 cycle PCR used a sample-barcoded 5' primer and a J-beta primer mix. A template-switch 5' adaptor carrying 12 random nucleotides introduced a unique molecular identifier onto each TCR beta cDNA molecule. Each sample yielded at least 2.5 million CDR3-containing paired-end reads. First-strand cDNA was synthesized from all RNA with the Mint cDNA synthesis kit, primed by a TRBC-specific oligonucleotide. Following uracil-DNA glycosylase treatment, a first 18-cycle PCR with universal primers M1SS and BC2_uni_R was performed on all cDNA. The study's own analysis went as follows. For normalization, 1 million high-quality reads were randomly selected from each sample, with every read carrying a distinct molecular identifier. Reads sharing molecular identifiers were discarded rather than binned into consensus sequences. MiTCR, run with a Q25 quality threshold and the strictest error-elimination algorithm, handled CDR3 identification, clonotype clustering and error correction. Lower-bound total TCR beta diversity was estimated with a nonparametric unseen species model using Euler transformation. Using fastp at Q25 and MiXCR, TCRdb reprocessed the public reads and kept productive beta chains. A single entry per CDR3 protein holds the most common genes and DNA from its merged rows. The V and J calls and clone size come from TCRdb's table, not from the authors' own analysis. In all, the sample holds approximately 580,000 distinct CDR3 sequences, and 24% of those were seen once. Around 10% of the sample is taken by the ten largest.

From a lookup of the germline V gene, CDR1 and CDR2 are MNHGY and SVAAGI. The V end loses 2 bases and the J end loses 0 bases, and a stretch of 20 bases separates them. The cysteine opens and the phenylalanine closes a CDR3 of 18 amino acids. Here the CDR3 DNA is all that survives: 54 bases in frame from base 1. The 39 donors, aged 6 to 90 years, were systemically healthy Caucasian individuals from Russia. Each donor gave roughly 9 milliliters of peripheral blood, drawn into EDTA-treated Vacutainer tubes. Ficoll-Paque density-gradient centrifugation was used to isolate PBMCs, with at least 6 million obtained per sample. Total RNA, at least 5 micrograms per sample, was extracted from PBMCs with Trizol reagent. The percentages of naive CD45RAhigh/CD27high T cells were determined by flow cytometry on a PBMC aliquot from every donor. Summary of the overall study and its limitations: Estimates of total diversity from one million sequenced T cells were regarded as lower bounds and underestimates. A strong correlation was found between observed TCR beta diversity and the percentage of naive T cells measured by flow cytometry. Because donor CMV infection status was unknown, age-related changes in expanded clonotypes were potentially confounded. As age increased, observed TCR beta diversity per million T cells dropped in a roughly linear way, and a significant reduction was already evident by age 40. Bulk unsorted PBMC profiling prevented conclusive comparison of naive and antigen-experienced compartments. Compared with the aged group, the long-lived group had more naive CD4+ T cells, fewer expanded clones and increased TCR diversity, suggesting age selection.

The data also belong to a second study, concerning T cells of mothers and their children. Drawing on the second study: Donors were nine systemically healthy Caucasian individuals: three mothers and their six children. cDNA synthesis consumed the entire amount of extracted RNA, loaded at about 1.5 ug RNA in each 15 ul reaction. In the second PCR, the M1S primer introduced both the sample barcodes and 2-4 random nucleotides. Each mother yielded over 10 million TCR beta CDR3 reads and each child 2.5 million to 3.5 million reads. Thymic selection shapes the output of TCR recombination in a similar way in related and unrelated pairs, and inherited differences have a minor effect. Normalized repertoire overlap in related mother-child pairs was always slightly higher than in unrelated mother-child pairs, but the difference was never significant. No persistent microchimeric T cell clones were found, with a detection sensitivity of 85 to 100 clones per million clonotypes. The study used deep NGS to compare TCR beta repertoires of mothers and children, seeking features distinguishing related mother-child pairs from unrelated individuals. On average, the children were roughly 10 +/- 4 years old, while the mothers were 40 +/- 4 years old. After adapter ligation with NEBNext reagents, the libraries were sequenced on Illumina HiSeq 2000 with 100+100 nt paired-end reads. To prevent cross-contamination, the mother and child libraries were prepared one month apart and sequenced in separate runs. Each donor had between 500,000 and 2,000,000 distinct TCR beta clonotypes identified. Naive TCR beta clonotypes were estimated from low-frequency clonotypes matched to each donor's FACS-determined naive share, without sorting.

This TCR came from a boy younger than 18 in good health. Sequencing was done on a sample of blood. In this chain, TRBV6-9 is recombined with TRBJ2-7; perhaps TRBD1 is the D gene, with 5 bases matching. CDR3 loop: CASSYPGSARASSYEQYF. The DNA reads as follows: TGTGCCAGCAGTTATCCAGGGTCTGCCAGGGCAAGCTCCTACGAGCAGTACTTC.